Listed below are T cell receptor beta chains from one sample, sequenced in a study of cytotoxic CD8 clonotypes in ibrutinib-treated CLL. The table came from immunoSEQ multiplex PCR; TCRdb's copy has only in-frame clones and leaves some out. Of around 26,000 clones in the sample, over 65% are singletons; the top ten hold more than 40%. The sample consisted of PBMCs, taken after 12 months of ibrutinib treatment. Source of these receptors: a human donor with chronic lymphocytic leukemia. Both conserved end residues are part of each CDR3. Fields, in order: V gene, clone size, D gene, J gene, CDR3 DNA, CDR3 protein. D genes are given only for firm matches. Size values are once, few and many counts, or a class for expanded clones, and some rows have none.

>TRBV4-1|NA|TRBD1|TRBJ1-4
TGCGCCAGCAGTCGCGACAGGGGGCCTGAAAAACTGTTTTTT
CASSRDRGPEKLFF
>TRBV7-9|NA|NA|TRBJ2-3
TGTGCCAGCAGCCGGATGGTGGGGGGCGGAGATACGCAGTATTTT
CASSRMVGGGDTQYF
>TRBV28|NA|TRBD1|TRBJ1-5
TGTGCCAGCAGTTTCTCGGACAGGGGGAATCAGCCCCAGCATTTT
CASSFSDRGNQPQHF
>TRBV18|few|NA|TRBJ1-3
TGTGCCAGCTCACCGCCTGGAAACACCATATATTTT
CASSPPGNTIYF
>TRBV7-9|few|NA|TRBJ2-4
TGTGCCAGCGCCCGCCAGACTATGGCGGGGAGTAGCATTCAGTACTTC
CASARQTMAGSSIQYF
>TRBV18|NA|NA|TRBJ1-3
TGTGCCAGCTCGCTTAGTTCGCGCGGAAACACCATATATTTT
CASSLSSRGNTIYF
>TRBV6-5|NA|NA|TRBJ1-2
TGTGCCAGCAGTGTTGGCATCGGAAAGACCTATGGCTACACCTTC
CASSVGIGKTYGYTF
>TRBV6-1|NA|NA|TRBJ2-2
TGTGCCAGCAGTGGATTCGGCGGGGAGCTGTTTTTT
CASSGFGGELFF
>TRBV9|NA|TRBD1|TRBJ2-3
TGTGCCAGCAGCACCAGACAGGGTCCAGATACGCAGTATTTT
CASSTRQGPDTQYF
>TRBV29-1|NA|TRBD1|TRBJ1-1
TGCAGCGTTCCCCTAGACAGGGAGACTGAAGCTTTCTTT
CSVPLDRETEAFF
>TRBV29-1|NA|TRBD2|TRBJ2-1
TGCAGCGTTGAGTGGGTAGCGGGAAACAATGAGCAGTTCTTC
CSVEWVAGNNEQFF
>TRBV27|NA|TRBD2|TRBJ2-7
TGTGCCAGCAGGCCACCGGGACTAGCGAGGGAGCAGTACTTC
CASRPPGLAREQYF
>TRBV19|NA|NA|TRBJ1-5
TGTGCCAGTCAGGCAAGTAGCAATCAGCCCCAGCATTTT
CASQASSNQPQHF
>TRBV4-1|few|NA|TRBJ2-3
TGCGCCAGCAGCCGAGGGGCTTCTAGCACAGATACGCAGTATTTT
CASSRGASSTDTQYF
>TRBV28|few|NA|TRBJ2-3
TGTGCCAGCAGTGTAGGACTACTCCCGGGGACGCAGTATTTT
CASSVGLLPGTQYF
>TRBV7-3|NA|NA|TRBJ2-1
TGTGCCAGCAGCTTAGTAGGGCGGGAGCAGTTCTTC
CASSLVGREQFF
>TRBV13|NA|NA|TRBJ1-4
TGCGCCAGCAGCTTAACAAGTGGGAGGAGTGAAAAACTGTTTTTT
CASSLTSGRSEKLFF
>TRBV30|NA|NA|TRBJ1-5
TGTGCCTGGAGTGTGGGAGGAGGTCAGCCCCAGCATTTT
CAWSVGGGQPQHF
>TRBV6-5|many|NA|TRBJ1-5
TGTGCCAGCAGTTACCTAGATCAGAGGGATCAGCCCCAGCATTTT
CASSYLDQRDQPQHF
>TRBV7-8|NA|NA|TRBJ1-6
TGTGCCAGCAGCTACCCGAACACCGGGTCACCCCTCCACTTT
CASSYPNTGSPLHF
>TRBV6-6|NA|NA|TRBJ1-2
TGTGCCAGCACCCTTACGGCAGGGCTCTATGGCTACACCTTC
CASTLTAGLYGYTF
>TRBV21-1|NA|NA|TRBJ2-6
TGTGCCAGCAGCAAACCATGCAAGGGGACGCGTTCCATCTCTGGGGCCAACGTCCTGACTTTC
CASSKPCKGTRSISGANVLTF
>TRBV6-1|NA|NA|TRBJ2-5
TGTGCCGGCCGCGGTTATGGCCAAGAGACCCAGTACTTC
CAGRGYGQETQYF
>TRBV28|few|NA|TRBJ2-3
TGTGCCAGCAACTACGGCGGGTCGGATACGCAGTATTTT
CASNYGGSDTQYF
>TRBV18|NA|TRBD1|TRBJ1-5
TGTGCCAGCTCCCGAGATTTCGGACAGGGCGGCAATCAGCCCCAGCATTTT
CASSRDFGQGGNQPQHF
>TRBV2|few|NA|TRBJ2-2
TGTGCCAGCAGTGAACGGGACACCCTCTCCGGGGAGCTGTTTTTT
CASSERDTLSGELFF
>TRBV5-1|NA|TRBD1|TRBJ1-6
TGCGCCAGCAGCTTTCAGGACAGGGGGACACCCCTCCACTTT
CASSFQDRGTPLHF
>TRBV18|few|TRBD1|TRBJ2-1
TGTGCCAGCTCACCAGAGTCCAGGGGGTTGGCTGAGCAGTTCTTC
CASSPESRGLAEQFF
>TRBV27|NA|TRBD1|TRBJ1-1
TGTGCCAGCAGTCAGTATTCCGGGACAGGAAAGTCTGAAGCTTTCTTT
CASSQYSGTGKSEAFF
>TRBV7-2|many|TRBD2|TRBJ2-3
TGTGCCAGCAGCACAACTAGCGGGGATTATACGCAGTATTTT
CASSTTSGDYTQYF
>TRBV6-5|NA|NA|TRBJ1-1
TGTGCCAGCAGGGGAAACATGAACACTGAAGCTTTCTTT
CASRGNMNTEAFF
>TRBV9|NA|TRBD2|TRBJ2-3
TGTGCCAGCAGCCCACACGCCCGGACTAGCGGGGTCCGGGATACGCAGTATTTT
CASSPHARTSGVRDTQYF
>TRBV5-1|NA|NA|TRBJ2-5
TGCGCCAGCAGCTTGGCCGGTCTCGGGGAGACCCAGTACTTC
CASSLAGLGETQYF
>TRBV7-9|NA|NA|TRBJ2-5
TGTGCCAGCAGCTTAGTAGTAGGCCGAAGTGACGGGACCCAGTACTTC
CASSLVVGRSDGTQYF
>TRBV19|NA|NA|TRBJ1-5
TGTGCCAGTGGGACGTATAGCAATCAGCCCCAGCATTTT
CASGTYSNQPQHF
>TRBV10-1|few|NA|TRBJ2-7
TGCGCCAGCAGTTTGACTGACAGCCACGAGCAGTACTTC
CASSLTDSHEQYF
>TRBV4-3|few|TRBD2|TRBJ2-5
TGCGCCAGCAGCCAATACTGGCGTAGCGGGGGGGGAGGGGAGACCCAGTACTTC
CASSQYWRSGGGGETQYF
>TRBV7-8|NA|TRBD1|TRBJ2-2
TGTGCCAGCAGCGCAAACCTCAACAGGGGGCTAAACACCGGGGAGCTGTTTTTT
CASSANLNRGLNTGELFF
>TRBV29-1|few|TRBD2|TRBJ2-1
TGCAGCGTCGTAACGGGGGGGCTATACAATGAGCAGTTCTTC
CSVVTGGLYNEQFF
>TRBV18|NA|TRBD1|TRBJ2-1
TGTGCCAGCTCACGACAGGGACGTAACAATGAGCAGTTCTTC
CASSRQGRNNEQFF
>TRBV6-5|NA|TRBD1|TRBJ2-7
TGTGCCAGCAGTTACTCGGGGGGACAGGGTGTTTACGAGCAGTACTTC
CASSYSGGQGVYEQYF
>TRBV7-3|few|NA|TRBJ1-6
TGTGCCAGCAGCTTAAATCGGGTTTCACCCCTCCACTTT
CASSLNRVSPLHF
>TRBV5-1|NA|NA|TRBJ2-7
TGCGCCAGCAGCTTGTGGCAGAGCGAGCAGTACTTC
CASSLWQSEQYF
>TRBV5-5|few|NA|TRBJ2-2
TGTGCCAGCAGCTTGGTTCGGGGTGGCACCGGGGAGCTGTTTTTT
CASSLVRGGTGELFF
>TRBV4-3|once|TRBD1|TRBJ2-7
TGCGCCAGCAGCCAAGGGACAGGGGGAATTCGCGAGCAGTACTTC
CASSQGTGGIREQYF
>TRBV4-2|medium-sized|NA|TRBJ1-1
TGTGCCAGCAGCCCCGGGAACACTGAAGCTTTCTTT
CASSPGNTEAFF
>TRBV27|NA|NA|TRBJ2-6
TGTGCCAGCAGTTTCTCGGGTGCCAACGTCCTGACTTTC
CASSFSGANVLTF
>TRBV11-3|NA|TRBD1|TRBJ1-5
TGTGCCAGCAGCTTTCGGCACACCCTCCGAGGACAGGGTAGTCAGCCCCAGCATTTT
CASSFRHTLRGQGSQPQHF
>TRBV2|NA|TRBD1|TRBJ1-2
TGTGCCAGCACAATGGACAGGGGCGCCTATGGCTACACCTTC
CASTMDRGAYGYTF
>TRBV7-2|NA|NA|TRBJ1-5
TGTGCCAGCAGCTTAGTAGGAGGGGGAAGGAATCAGCCCCAGCATTTT
CASSLVGGGRNQPQHF
>TRBV10-2|few|TRBD1|TRBJ1-5
TGCGCCAGCAGTGACCCCCGGACAGGCGTTAGCAATCAGCCCCAGCATTTT
CASSDPRTGVSNQPQHF
>TRBV6-6|NA|NA|TRBJ1-4
TGTGCCAGCAGTCCTGACTTGGGGACTAATGAAAAACTGTTTTTT
CASSPDLGTNEKLFF
>TRBV6-1|few|TRBD2|TRBJ2-2
TGTGCCGGGAGGGAGTGGAGCGGGGAGCTGTTTTTT
CAGREWSGELFF
>TRBV5-1|few|NA|TRBJ1-1
TGCGCCAGCAGCTTGGTAGGAGGGGACACTGAAGCTTTCTTT
CASSLVGGDTEAFF
>TRBV15|NA|NA|TRBJ2-5
TGTGCCACCAGTCAGGGAAGGGAGACCCAGTACTTC
CATSQGRETQYF
>TRBV6-1|NA|NA|TRBJ2-4
TGTGCCAGCTGGGGGGACCAAATTCAGTACTTC
CASWGDQIQYF